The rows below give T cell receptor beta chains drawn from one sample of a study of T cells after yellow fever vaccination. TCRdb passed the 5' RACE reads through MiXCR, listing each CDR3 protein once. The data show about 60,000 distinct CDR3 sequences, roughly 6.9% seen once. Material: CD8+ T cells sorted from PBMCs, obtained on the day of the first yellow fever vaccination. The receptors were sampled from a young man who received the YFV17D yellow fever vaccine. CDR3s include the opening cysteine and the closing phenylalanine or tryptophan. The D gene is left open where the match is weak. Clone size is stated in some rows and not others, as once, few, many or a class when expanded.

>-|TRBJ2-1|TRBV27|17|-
CASSSLVGVGSYNEQFF
TGTGCCAGCAGTTCTCTTGTGGGGGTAGGCTCCTACAATGAGCAGTTCTTC
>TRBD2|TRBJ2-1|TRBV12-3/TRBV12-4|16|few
CASSLSRGGPYNEQFF
TGTGCCAGCAGTTTGTCGCGGGGGGGCCCCTACAATGAGCAGTTCTTC
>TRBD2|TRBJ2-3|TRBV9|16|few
CASSAGGGTSTDTQYF
TGTGCCAGCAGCGCGGGGGGGGGTACTAGCACAGATACGCAGTATTTT
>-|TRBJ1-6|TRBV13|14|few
CASSLGGWNSPLHF
TGTGCCAGCAGCTTAGGGGGGTGGAATTCACCCCTCCACTTT
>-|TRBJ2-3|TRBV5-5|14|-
CASTSLVGTDTQYF
TGTGCCAGCACTAGCCTGGTTGGGACAGATACGCAGTATTTT
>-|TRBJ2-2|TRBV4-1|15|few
CASSQGLGGPGELFF
TGCGCCAGCAGCCAAGGTCTCGGAGGGCCCGGGGAGCTGTTTTTT
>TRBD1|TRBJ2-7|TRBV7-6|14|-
CASSSSGGSYEQYF
TGTGCCAGCAGCTCGTCAGGGGGTTCCTACGAGCAGTACTTC
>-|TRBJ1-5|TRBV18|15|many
CASSPGIVGNQPQHF
TGTGCCAGCTCACCAGGAATAGTCGGCAATCAGCCCCAGCATTTT
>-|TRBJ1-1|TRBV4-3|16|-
CASSPGLLKSWAEAFF
TGCGCCAGCAGCCCGGGCCTACTTAAATCGTGGGCTGAAGCTTTCTTT
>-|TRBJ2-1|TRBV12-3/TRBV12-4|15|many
CASSPSRSSYNEQFF
TGTGCCAGCAGCCCGAGTCGAAGCTCCTACAATGAGCAGTTCTTC
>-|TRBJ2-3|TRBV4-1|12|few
CAAGRGSDTQYF
TGCGCCGCCGGGCGCGGATCAGATACGCAGTATTTT
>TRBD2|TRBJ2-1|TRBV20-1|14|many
CSARERETYNEQFF
TGCAGTGCTAGAGAGCGGGAGACCTACAATGAGCAGTTCTTC
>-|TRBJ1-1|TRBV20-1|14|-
CSARVPTLNTEAFF
TGCAGTGCTAGAGTCCCCACCCTGAACACTGAAGCTTTCTTT
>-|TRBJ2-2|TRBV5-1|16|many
CASSLGNMANTGELFF
TGCGCCAGCAGCTTAGGGAATATGGCGAACACCGGGGAGCTGTTTTTT
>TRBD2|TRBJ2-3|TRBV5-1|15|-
CASSTGTSGGDTQYF
TGCGCCAGCAGCACGGGGACTAGCGGGGGAGATACGCAGTATTTT
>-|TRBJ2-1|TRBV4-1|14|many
CASSQDLGGNEQFF
TGCGCCAGCAGCCAAGATCTCGGGGGAAATGAGCAGTTCTTC
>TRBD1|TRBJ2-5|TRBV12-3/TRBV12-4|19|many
CASSSYTVDRGPPEETQYF
TGTGCCAGCAGTTCCTACACCGTGGACAGGGGGCCCCCTGAGGAGACCCAGTACTTC
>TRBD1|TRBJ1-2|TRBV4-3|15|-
CASSPRDRGNYGYTF
TGCGCCAGCAGCCCCCGGGACAGGGGAAACTATGGCTACACCTTC
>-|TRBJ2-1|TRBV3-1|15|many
CASSQAEGAYNEQFF
TGTGCCAGCAGCCAAGCTGAGGGGGCCTACAATGAGCAGTTCTTC
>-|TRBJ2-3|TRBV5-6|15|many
CASSQGGGLTDTQYF
TGTGCCAGCAGCCAGGGGGGCGGACTCACAGATACGCAGTATTTT
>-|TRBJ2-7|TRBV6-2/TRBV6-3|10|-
CASSSDEQYF
TGTGCCAGCAGTTCGGACGAGCAGTACTTC
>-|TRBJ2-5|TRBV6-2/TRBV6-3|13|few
CASSYSRVGTQYF
TGTGCCAGCAGTTACTCCCGGGTTGGGACCCAGTACTTC
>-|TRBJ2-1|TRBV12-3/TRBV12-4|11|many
CASNLGPEQFF
TGTGCCAGCAACCTAGGACCTGAGCAGTTCTTC
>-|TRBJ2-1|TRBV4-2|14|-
CASSPGRRRNEQFF
TGTGCCAGCAGCCCCGGGCGCCGGCGCAATGAGCAGTTCTTC
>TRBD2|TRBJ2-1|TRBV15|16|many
CATTRAGGDKRGEQFF
TGTGCCACCACCCGAGCGGGGGGGGATAAAAGGGGAGAGCAGTTCTTC
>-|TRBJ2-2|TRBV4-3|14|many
CASSQVGDSGELFF
TGCGCCAGCAGCCAAGTAGGGGATTCCGGGGAGCTGTTTTTT
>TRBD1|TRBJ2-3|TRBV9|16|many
CASSLGDRRFTDTQYF
TGTGCCAGTAGCCTTGGGGACAGGCGATTCACAGATACGCAGTATTTT
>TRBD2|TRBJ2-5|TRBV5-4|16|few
CASSTGLAGAQETQYF
TGTGCCAGCAGCACAGGACTAGCGGGGGCCCAAGAGACCCAGTACTTC
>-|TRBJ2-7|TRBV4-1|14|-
CASSQDTDGWEQYF
TGCGCCAGCAGCCAGGACACGGACGGGTGGGAGCAGTACTTC
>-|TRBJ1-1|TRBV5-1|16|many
CASSLLQSRMNTEAFF
TGCGCCAGCAGCTTGTTGCAGTCCAGGATGAACACTGAAGCTTTCTTT
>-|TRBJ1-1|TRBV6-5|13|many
CASSYGPGSEAFF
TGTGCCAGCAGTTACGGACCGGGCTCTGAAGCTTTCTTT
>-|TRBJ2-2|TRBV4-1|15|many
CASSQIGQGTGELFF
TGCGCCAGCAGCCAAATAGGGCAGGGCACCGGGGAGCTGTTTTTT
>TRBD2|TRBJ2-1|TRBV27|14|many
CASRGAGGGDEQFF
TGTGCCAGCAGGGGAGCGGGGGGGGGTGATGAGCAGTTCTTC
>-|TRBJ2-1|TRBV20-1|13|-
CSASGEAYNEQFF
TGCAGTGCTAGCGGGGAGGCCTACAATGAGCAGTTCTTC
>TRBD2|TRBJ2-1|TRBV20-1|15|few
CSARPRGGPYNEQFF
TGCAGTGCTAGGCCGCGGGGGGGCCCCTACAATGAGCAGTTCTTC
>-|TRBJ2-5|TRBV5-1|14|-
CASSLTVQQETQYF
TGCGCCAGCAGCTTGACAGTTCAACAAGAGACCCAGTACTTC
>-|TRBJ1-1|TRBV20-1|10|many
CRGWGTEAFF
TGCAGGGGGTGGGGGACTGAAGCTTTCTTT
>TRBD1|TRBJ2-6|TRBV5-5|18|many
CASSAGTGPISGANVLTF
TGTGCCAGCAGCGCCGGGACAGGGCCAATCTCTGGGGCCAACGTCCTGACTTTC
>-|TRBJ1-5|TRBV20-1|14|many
CSARTATNHQPQHF
TGCAGTGCTAGGACAGCAACTAACCATCAGCCCCAGCATTTT
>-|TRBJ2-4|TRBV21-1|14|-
CASQGKVEVHIQYF
TGTGCCAGCCAGGGGAAGGTAGAGGTTCACATTCAGTACTTC
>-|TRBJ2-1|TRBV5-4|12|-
CASSVGAVEQFF
TGTGCCAGCAGCGTAGGAGCCGTTGAGCAGTTCTTC
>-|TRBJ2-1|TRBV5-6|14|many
CAMSPGGRHNEQFF
TGTGCCATGAGCCCCGGGGGACGGCACAATGAGCAGTTCTTC
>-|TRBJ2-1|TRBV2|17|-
CASSEGLLPSSYNEQFF
TGTGCCAGCAGTGAAGGTTTACTCCCAAGCTCCTACAATGAGCAGTTCTTC
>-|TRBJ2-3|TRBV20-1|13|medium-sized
CSADERGTDTQYF
TGCAGTGCCGACGAACGAGGAACAGATACGCAGTATTTT
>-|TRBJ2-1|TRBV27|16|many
CASSLSRRPNYNEQFF
TGTGCCAGCAGTTTGTCGAGGCGTCCGAACTACAATGAGCAGTTCTTC
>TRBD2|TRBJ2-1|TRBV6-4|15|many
CASSDDSDRGGEQFF
TGTGCCAGCAGTGACGACTCCGATCGGGGGGGTGAGCAGTTCTTC
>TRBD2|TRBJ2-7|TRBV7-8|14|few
CASSSSGGLYEQYF
TGTGCCAGCAGCAGTAGCGGGGGGCTCTACGAGCAGTACTTC
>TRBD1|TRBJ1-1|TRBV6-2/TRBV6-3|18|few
CASSWGQGRRGWSTEAFF
TGTGCCAGCAGTTGGGGACAGGGGCGACGTGGGTGGAGCACTGAAGCTTTCTTT
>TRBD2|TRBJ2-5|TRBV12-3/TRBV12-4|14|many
CASSPWGGEETQYF
TGTGCCAGCAGTCCCTGGGGGGGAGAGGAGACCCAGTACTTC
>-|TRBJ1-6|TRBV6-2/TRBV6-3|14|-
CASSYTGWYSPLHF
TGTGCCAGCAGTTACACCGGGTGGTATTCACCCCTCCACTTT
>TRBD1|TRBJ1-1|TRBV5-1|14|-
CASSWGQGDTEAFF
TGCGCCAGCAGCTGGGGGCAGGGGGACACTGAAGCTTTCTTT
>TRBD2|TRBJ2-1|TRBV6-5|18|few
CASSYRETSRGGYNEQFF
TGTGCCAGCAGTTACAGAGAAACCTCGCGGGGGGGCTACAATGAGCAGTTCTTC
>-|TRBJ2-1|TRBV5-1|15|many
CASSLAGGGPNEQFF
TGCGCCAGCAGCTTGGCCGGTGGGGGACCCAATGAGCAGTTCTTC
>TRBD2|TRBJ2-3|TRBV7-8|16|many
CASSSLLAASTDTQYF
TGTGCCAGCAGCTCCTTACTAGCGGCTAGCACAGATACGCAGTATTTT
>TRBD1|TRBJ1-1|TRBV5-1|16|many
CASSRTTGYSNTEAFF
TGCGCCAGCAGCCGAACGACAGGGTACTCGAACACTGAAGCTTTCTTT